These 30 T cell receptor beta chains were all obtained from the same sample, sequenced in a study of blood T cell repertoires in COVID-19. Sequenced by immunoSEQ multiplex PCR; TCRdb stores in-frame clones only, minus some. The data show about 520,000 clones, 70% to 90% seen once. The sequenced sample consisted of peripheral blood. These receptors all stem from a human donor in a cohort sampled during active COVID-19.

The rearrangement joins TRBV4-3 to TRBJ2-5, with 7 bases lining up with TRBD2. V lost 0 bases to trimming and J lost 7 bases; unmatched junction nucleotides: 11. Germline V CDR1 and CDR2: LGHNA, YSLEER. CDR3 length equals 16 residues. The CDR3 protein is CASSQDTRGEAWTQYF. In nucleotides, the CDR3 is TGCGCCAGCAGCCAAGACACACGGGGGGAGGCATGGACCCAGTACTTC.

The chain is built from TRBV6-5 and TRBJ1-5; tentative D call: TRBD1 (5 bases). The ends were cut back, 6 bases at V and 3 bases at J, with 15 bases in the middle. Looked up from germline, CDR1 is MNHEY and CDR2 is SVGAGI. The CDR3 is 15 amino acids. The CDR3 nucleotides read TGTGCCAGCAGCAAAGGTCCAGGGCCCAATCAGCCCCAGCATTTT. As protein: CASSKGPGPNQPQHF.

This clone has a handful of counts. The rearrangement uses TRBV15 and TRBJ1-5; tentatively, D is TRBD1 (5 bases). Looked up from germline, CDR1 is LNHNV and CDR2 is YYDKDF (reference sequence). There are 18 residues in the CDR3. The V end was cut by 0 bases, the J end by 0 bases, with 15 bases between. The CDR3 region is CATSRDGYRKDSNQPQHF. The CDR3 region has the DNA TGTGCCACCAGCAGAGATGGATACAGGAAGGATAGCAATCAGCCCCAGCATTTT.

This chain links TRBV10-3 with TRBJ2-2; the match to TRBD1 covers 9 bases. Germline trimming cut 2 bases from V and 0 bases from J; bases unmatched to any gene: 1. CDR1 and CDR2 (germline): ENHRY, SYGVKD. CDR3 length equals 16 residues. DNA for the CDR3: TGTGCCATCAGTGAGACAGGGGGCGCGAACACCGGGGAGCTGTTTTTT. Its translation is CAISETGGANTGELFF.

The gene calls are TRBV6-2 or TRBV6-3 and TRBJ1-1; the D is unclear. This CDR3 spans 13 amino acids. The germline V gene encodes CDR1 MNHEY and CDR2 SVGEGT. The germline V and J ends were trimmed by 1 base and 1 base, with 4 bases remaining between them. CDR3: CASSYYGNTEAFF. CDR3 in DNA: TGTGCCAGCAGTTACTACGGGAACACTGAAGCTTTCTTT.

The sample holds a few counts of this clone. The CDR3 DNA is TGTGCCAGCACACAGGGACTAGCGGGAGGGCATCTGCTGAATGAGCAGTTCTTC. It translates to CASTQGLAGGHLLNEQFF. The V and J genes are TRBV27 and TRBJ2-1, with 16 positions matching TRBD2. Per germline, CDR1 MNHEY and CDR2 SMNVEV (reference sequence). After removal of 7 bases from V and 7 bases from J, the junction contained 13 bases not matched to a gene. This CDR3 comprises 18 residues.

The CDR3 DNA reads TGTGCCAGTAATCCCGGTGGTGCGGAGGGCACAGATACGCAGTATTTT. Its translation: CASNPGGAEGTDTQYF. V usage is TRBV19 and J usage is TRBJ2-3; D possibly corresponds to TRBD2 (5 bases). Germline assignment: CDR1 LNHDA and CDR2 SQIVND (reference sequence). The CDR3 totals 16 residues. The V end lost 7 bases, the J end lost 1 base, and 18 bases lay between the germline ends.

This clone was recorded a few times. The chain joins TRBV7-2 to TRBJ2-3, with 10 nucleotides matching TRBD2. The CDR3 loop spans 17 amino acids. With 0 bases clipped from V and 6 bases from J, the junction kept 9 bases outside the gene matches. Germline lookup yields CDR1 SGHTA and CDR2 FQGNSA. CDR3 DNA sequence: TGTGCCAGCAGCTTAGCGCTGGCTAGCGGGAGAGGGGATACGCAGTATTTT. It is translated as CASSLALASGRGDTQYF.

The chain recombines TRBV7-2 with TRBJ2-3; 11 bases are shared with TRBD2. The trim removed 8 bases at V and 1 base at J, leaving 8 bases unmatched. In germline, CDR1 is SGHTA, CDR2 FQGNSA. The CDR3 has 16 residues. CDR3 bases: TGTGCCAGCCATACGGGACTAGCGGCCCGCACAGATACGCAGTATTTT. It is translated as CASHTGLAARTDTQYF. Filled out from reference TRBV7-2 and TRBJ2-3, the complete variable domain reads GAGVSQSPSNKVTEKGKDVELRCDPISGHTALYWYRQSLGQGLEFLIYFQGNSAPDKSGLPSDRFSAERTGGSVSTLTIQRTQQEDSAVYLCASHTGLAARTDTQYFGPGTRLTVL.

The V call is TRBV29-1, the J call TRBJ2-5; the match to TRBD2 covers 9 bases. Germline V gives CDR1 SQVTM, CDR2 ANQGSEA. This CDR3 spans 12 amino acids. After removal of 6 bases from V and 14 bases from J, the junction contained 13 bases not matched to a gene. The CDR3 DNA sequence: TGCAGCGTCCACGGAGGACTAGCGAAGTCTTACTTC. Amino acid sequence: CSVHGGLAKSYF.

Concerning this clone itself: Other DNA sequences in the sample encode the same CDR3. The chain combines TRBV18 with TRBJ2-5; 7 bases align to TRBD2. Per germline, CDR1 KGHSH and CDR2 LQKENI. Trimming took 2 bases from V and 4 from J; bases not matched to a gene: 1. The CDR3 consists of 13 residues. For the CDR3, the DNA is TGTGCCAGCTCACCAGGCGGGGGAGAGACCCAGTACTTC. This encodes CASSPGGGETQYF. The whole variable domain, remainder taken from reference TRBV18 and TRBJ2-5, is NAGVMQNPRHLVRRRGQEARLRCSPMKGHSHVYWYRQLPEEGLKFMVYLQKENIIDESGMPKERFSAEFPKEGPSILRIQQVVRGDSAAYFCASSPGGGETQYFGPGTRLLVL.

The CDR3 region has the DNA TGTGCCAGCAGCCCACGACAGGCTGAAGCTTTCTTT. It codes for CASSPRQAEAFF. The chain employs TRBV13 and TRBJ1-1; D may be TRBD1 (6 bases). Germline V gene lookup returns CDR1 PRHDT and CDR2 FYEKMQ (reference sequence). This CDR3 contains 12 residues. Trimming shortened V by 5 bases and J by 6 bases, and 10 bases separated the two germline ends.

On this clone: Other DNA sequences in the same sample also yield this CDR3. CDR3 in DNA: TGTGCCTGGGACCGGGGTTCCTACGAGCAGTACTTC. It specifies CAWDRGSYEQYF. The V call is TRBV30, the J call TRBJ2-7, with D possibly matching TRBD2 (5 bases). The CDR3 loop spans 12 amino acids. Germline V gives CDR1 GTSNPN, CDR2 SVGIG (reference sequence). V was cut by 5 bases and J by 1 base, with 9 bases left in between.

This rearrangement joins TRBV19 to TRBJ1-2; tentatively, D is TRBD1 (6 bases). Per germline, CDR1 LNHDA and CDR2 SQIVND (reference sequence). The CDR3 loop spans 15 amino acids. V dropped 4 bases and J dropped 3 bases, with 15 bases sitting between them. The chain's CDR3 is CASSKEDRTDYGYTF. CDR3 DNA sequence: TGTGCCAGTAGTAAAGAAGACAGGACCGACTATGGCTACACCTTC.

V and J are TRBV27 and TRBJ2-2; TRBD2 matches at 13 bases. The trim removed 8 bases at V and 7 bases at J, leaving 10 bases unmatched. The CDR3 spans 16 residues. CDR1 and CDR2 from the germline V gene are MNHEY and SMNVEV (reference sequence). CDR3 sequence reads: CASLAWTSGRGGELFF. The CDR3 nucleotides read TGTGCCAGCCTTGCGTGGACTAGCGGGAGAGGCGGGGAGCTGTTTTTT.

The genes are TRBV6-5 and TRBJ2-2; TRBD2 matches 7 bases. This CDR3 has 15 amino acids. Germline V lookup: CDR1 MNHEY, CDR2 SVGAGI. Trimming at V came to 8 bases and at J to 2 bases, leaving 8 bases not matched to a gene. This chain's CDR3 is CASRRDYLNTGELFF. The CDR3 DNA follows: TGTGCCAGCCGTCGGGACTACTTAAACACCGGGGAGCTGTTTTTT.

The chain recombines TRBV5-4 with TRBJ2-1; D unresolved. There are 12 residues in the CDR3. The V end was cut by 0 bases, the J end by 6 bases, with 4 bases between. Germline V gives CDR1 SGHNT, CDR2 YYREEE (reference sequence). CDR3 sequence: CASSLGLNEQFF. CDR3 DNA: TGTGCCAGCAGCTTGGGGCTCAATGAGCAGTTCTTC.

This clone was counted between two and nine times. The CDR3 sequence: CASTGEAYEQYF. The CDR3 DNA sequence: TGTGCCAGTACAGGGGAAGCCTACGAGCAGTACTTC. The rearrangement uses TRBV6-5 and TRBJ2-7, with 7 bases aligning to TRBD1. Per the germline V gene, CDR1 is MNHEY and CDR2 is SVGAGI. V gave up 9 bases and J gave up 2 bases; unmatched junction bases: 4. This CDR3 contains 12 residues.

This chain connects TRBV5-8 to TRBJ2-3, with no clear D. Germline V gene sequence: CDR1 SGHTS, CDR2 YDEGEE. CDR3 length: 13 residues. Trimming shortened V by 4 bases and J by 3 bases, and 9 bases separated the two germline ends. The CDR3 DNA sequence: TGTGCCAGCAGCCCTTTTAGTACAGATACGCAGTATTTT. It yields the protein CASSPFSTDTQYF. Full variable domain (rest looked up from reference TRBV5-8 and TRBJ2-3): EAGVTQSPTHLIKTRGQQATLRCSPISGHTSVYWYQQALGLGLQFLLWYDEGEERNRGNFPPRFSGRQFPNYSSELNVNALELEDSALYLCASSPFSTDTQYFGPGTRLTVL.

The sample holds one count of this clone. The J gene is TRBJ2-7, the V gene TRBV10-3; 8 nucleotides align to TRBD2. The CDR3 contains 17 residues. Trimming cost V 2 bases and J 7 bases; bases outside gene matches: 16. Germline CDR1 is ENHRY and CDR2 is SYGVKD. The CDR3 spells CAISEHGAGENRREQYF. CDR3 nucleotides: TGTGCCATCAGTGAGCATGGAGCGGGAGAAAACCGACGAGAGCAGTACTTC.

The rearrangement joins TRBV28 to TRBJ1-1; D might be TRBD1 (5 bases). Germline values: CDR1 MDHEN, CDR2 SYDVKM. This CDR3 comprises 14 residues. Trimming pared 11 bases from V and 2 bases from J, leaving 18 bases between. The CDR3 sequence: CAASRQGANTEAFF. In DNA, the CDR3 is TGTGCCGCGTCCCGTCAAGGGGCAAACACTGAAGCTTTCTTT. Filled out from reference TRBV28 and TRBJ1-1, the complete variable domain reads DVKVTQSSRYLVKRTGEKVFLECVQDMDHENMFWYRQDPGLGLRLIYFSYDVKMKEKGDIPEGYSVSREKKERFSLILESASTNQTSMYLCAASRQGANTEAFFGQGTRLTVV.

This clone was seen more than once but under ten times. J is TRBJ1-1 and V is TRBV28; a possible D gene is TRBD1 (6 bases). Per germline, CDR1 MDHEN and CDR2 SYDVKM. V shed 6 bases and J shed 0 bases, with 14 bases lying between them. The CDR3 sequence is 15 residues long. The CDR3 here is CASSPPRGLNTEAFF. The CDR3 bases are TGTGCCAGCAGCCCCCCCAGGGGACTGAACACTGAAGCTTTCTTT.

V usage is TRBV15 and J usage is TRBJ2-1; 12 nucleotides align to TRBD2. There are 17 residues in the CDR3. Germline trimming cut 0 bases from V and 7 bases from J; bases unmatched to any gene: 7. The germline V gene has CDR1 LNHNV and CDR2 YYDKDF (reference sequence). The CDR3 sequence: CATSRDLASGRANEQFF. In DNA, the CDR3 is TGTGCCACCAGCAGAGATCTGGCTAGCGGGAGGGCAAATGAGCAGTTCTTC.

This chain links TRBV2 with TRBJ2-1, with TRBD1 matching over 7 bases. After removal of 5 bases from V and 6 bases from J, the junction contained 7 bases not matched to a gene. Germline V gives CDR1 SNHLY, CDR2 FYNNEI. The CDR3 has 14 amino acids. CDR3 in amino acids: CASSYFRDSNEQFF. CDR3 in DNA: TGTGCCAGCAGTTATTTCCGGGACAGCAATGAGCAGTTCTTC.

The chain couples TRBV11-2 to TRBJ2-1, with D perhaps matching TRBD1 (6 bases). The CDR3 covers 15 residues. Trimming cost V 6 bases and J 2 bases, with 14 bases left between them. CDR1 is SGHAT and CDR2 is FQNNGV in the germline V gene. The CDR3 coding sequence is TGTGCCAGCAGTCAGTACAGGGCGGCCTACAATGAGCAGTTCTTC. Translated: CASSQYRAAYNEQFF.

CDR3 protein: CASSERQGAEAFF. For the CDR3, the DNA is TGTGCCAGCAGTGAAAGACAGGGGGCTGAAGCTTTCTTT. The chain has TRBV2 and TRBJ1-1; 9 nucleotides match TRBD1. Germline V gene lookup returns CDR1 SNHLY and CDR2 FYNNEI. CDR3 size: 13 residues. V shed 2 bases, J shed 6 bases, and the junction held 1 base outside the gene matches.

The chain joins TRBV4-1 to TRBJ2-1; D ambiguous. CDR1 and CDR2 (germline): MGHRA, YSYEKL. The CDR3 covers 14 residues. Between the trimmed V and J ends, which lost 3 bases and 4 bases, there was a span of 10 bases. For the CDR3, the DNA is TGCGCCAGCAGCCAGTTTCCCGTATACAATGAGCAGTTCTTC. Protein product: CASSQFPVYNEQFF.

Only a few counts were recorded for this clone. The CDR3 sequence is CASSYSYGYTF. The CDR3, as DNA: TGTGCCAGCAGTTACAGCTATGGCTACACCTTC. This chain joins TRBV28 and TRBJ1-2; D uncertain. The CDR3 extends over 11 amino acids. From germline, CDR1 is MDHEN and CDR2 SYDVKM. V dropped 4 bases and J dropped 4 bases, with 4 bases sitting between them.

This chain uses TRBV7-8 with TRBJ1-2; D possibly corresponds to TRBD1 (5 bases). CDR1 and CDR2 from the germline V gene are SGHVS and FQNEAQ. The V end lost 1 base, the J end lost 2 bases, and 14 bases lay between the germline ends. The CDR3 is made up of 16 amino acids. The CDR3 nucleotides read TGTGCCAGCAGCTTAGGAAGTCTTCGGGGGAACTATGGCTACACCTTC. This gives the protein CASSLGSLRGNYGYTF.

This chain uses TRBV18 with TRBJ2-1, with D tentatively TRBD2 (6 bases). V lost 7 bases and J 8 bases, leaving 12 bases between the germline ends. The CDR3 loop spans 12 amino acids. Looked up from germline, CDR1 is KGHSH and CDR2 is LQKENI. CDR3 DNA sequence: TGTGCCAGCTGGCGCTCGGGGGATGAGCAGTTCTTC. Amino acids: CASWRSGDEQFF.